Given below is one T cell receptor (beta chain) in context. Antigen unknown. The CDR3 is made up of 17 amino acids. Germline-derived CDR1 and CDR2 are DFQATT and SNEGSKA (reference sequence). TRB cDNA libraries were made by UMI-labeled 5' RACE. TCRdb re-called the 5' RACE reads; one entry per CDR3 protein, DNA not given. This sample's table reports over 100,000 distinct CDR3 sequences. Naive CD8+ T cells carried a CD45RO-CCR7+CD27+CD95- phenotype. The sample is drawn from a study of CXCR3-negative and CXCR3-positive naive CD8 T cells. Study-wide results and limits: For CXCR3-positive naive cells, TRB CDR3s were more hydrophobic than those of CXCR3-negative naive cells.

The source of this sequence is a human donor in good health. Some clones in this sample may be carry-over from other donors' samples. The sequenced material came from naive CXCR3- CD8+ T cells from blood. Subset defined: CD45RO-CCR7+CD27+CD95- naive CD8+ T cells lacking CXCR3 (TNR3-). J is TRBJ2-7 and V is TRBV20-1; TCRdb's D gene call, TRBD1, goes unchecked for lack of DNA. CDR3 protein: CSATAHLTAEVSYEQYF.